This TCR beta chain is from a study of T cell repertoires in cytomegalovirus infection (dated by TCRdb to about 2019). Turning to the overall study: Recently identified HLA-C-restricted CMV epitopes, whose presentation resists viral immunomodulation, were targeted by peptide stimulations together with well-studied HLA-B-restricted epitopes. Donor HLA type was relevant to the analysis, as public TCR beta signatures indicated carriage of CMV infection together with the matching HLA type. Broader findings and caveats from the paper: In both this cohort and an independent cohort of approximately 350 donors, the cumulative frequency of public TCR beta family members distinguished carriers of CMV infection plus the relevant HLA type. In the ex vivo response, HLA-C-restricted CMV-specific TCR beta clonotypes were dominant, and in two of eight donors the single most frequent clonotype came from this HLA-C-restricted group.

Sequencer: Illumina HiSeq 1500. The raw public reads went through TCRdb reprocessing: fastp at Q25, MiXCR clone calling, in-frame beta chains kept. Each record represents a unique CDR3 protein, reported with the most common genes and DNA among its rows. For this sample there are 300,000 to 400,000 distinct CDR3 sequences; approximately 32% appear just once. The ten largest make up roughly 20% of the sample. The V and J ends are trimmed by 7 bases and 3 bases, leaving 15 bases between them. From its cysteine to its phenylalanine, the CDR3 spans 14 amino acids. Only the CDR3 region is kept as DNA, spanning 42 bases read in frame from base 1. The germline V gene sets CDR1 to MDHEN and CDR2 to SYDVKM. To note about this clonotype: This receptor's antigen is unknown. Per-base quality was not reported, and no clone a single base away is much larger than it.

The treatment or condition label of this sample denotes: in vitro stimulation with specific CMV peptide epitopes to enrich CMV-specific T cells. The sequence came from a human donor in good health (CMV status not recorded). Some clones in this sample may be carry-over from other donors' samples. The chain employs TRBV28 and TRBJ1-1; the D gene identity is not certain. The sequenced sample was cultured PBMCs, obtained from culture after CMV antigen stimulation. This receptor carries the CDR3 CASTQEWLYTEAFF. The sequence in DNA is TGTGCCAGCACACAAGAGTGGTTATACACTGAAGCTTTCTTT. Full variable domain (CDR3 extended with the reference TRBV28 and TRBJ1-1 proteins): DVKVTQSSRYLVKRTGEKVFLECVQDMDHENMFWYRQDPGLGLRLIYFSYDVKMKEKGDIPEGYSVSREKKERFSLILESASTNQTSMYLCASTQEWLYTEAFFGQGTRLTVV.